The 24 T cell receptor beta chains presented below share a single source sample, sequenced in a study of blood T cell repertoires in COVID-19. Clones were read by immunoSEQ multiplex PCR, and TCRdb kept only the in-frame ones, dropping some. The sample has roughly 100,000 clones, more than 75% seen once. The sequencing input was peripheral blood. The receptor source for this set is a man aged 45-65 years with acute or convalescent COVID-19.

V gene TRBV7-9 combines with J gene TRBJ2-1; D might be TRBD2 (5 bases). Germline CDR1 SEHNR, CDR2 FQNEAQ (reference sequence). This CDR3 is 17 amino acids long. V lost 5 bases to trimming and J lost 2 bases, with 19 bases between them. The CDR3 sequence is CASSLDRGGRAYNEQFF. CDR3 in DNA: TGTGCCAGCAGCCTCGACCGGGGTGGACGCGCCTACAATGAGCAGTTCTTC. The full variable domain, rest sourced from reference TRBV7-9 and TRBJ2-1, is DTGVSQNPRHKITKRGQNVTFRCDPISEHNRLYWYRQTLGQGPEFLTYFQNEAQLEKSRLLSDRFSAERPKGSFSTLEIQRTEQGDSAMYLCASSLDRGGRAYNEQFFGPGTRLTVL.

This chain links TRBV27 with TRBJ2-7; 9 bases fit TRBD1. From germline, CDR1 is MNHEY and CDR2 SMNVEV (reference sequence). Trimming cost V 3 bases and J 6 bases; bases outside gene matches: 3. The CDR3 has 13 amino acids. CDR3 amino acids: CASSFGTGFEQYF. The CDR3 DNA reads TGTGCCAGCAGTTTTGGGACAGGGTTCGAGCAGTACTTC.

The gene calls are TRBV3-1 (or the pseudogene TRBV3-2) and TRBJ1-5, with TRBD1 as a possible D gene (6 bases). The V end lost 3 bases, the J end lost 4 bases, and 13 bases lay between the germline ends. Germline V gives CDR1 LGHDT, CDR2 YNNKEL (reference sequence). The CDR3 loop spans 15 amino acids. DNA of the CDR3: TGTGCCAGCAGCCAGACCGGACAGCTAAATCAGCCCCAGCATTTT. Its translation: CASSQTGQLNQPQHF.

The chain joins TRBV14 to TRBJ2-3; tentative D call: TRBD1 (6 bases). This CDR3 is 16 amino acids long. V was trimmed by 3 bases and J by 0 bases, leaving 13 bases between them. CDR1 is SGHDN, CDR2 FVKESK, per germline. CDR3 loop: CASSQWTVTSTDTQYF. As DNA, the CDR3 is TGTGCCAGCAGCCAGTGGACAGTGACTAGCACAGATACGCAGTATTTT.

This chain links TRBV7-9 with TRBJ1-2, with TRBD1 matching 8 bases. J lost 3 bases, V lost 5 bases, and 11 bases had no gene match. This CDR3 comprises 16 residues. Germline assignment: CDR1 SEHNR and CDR2 FQNEAQ (reference sequence). In nucleotides, the CDR3 is TGTGCCAGCAGCCCCGGGACAGGCAAGGGGTACTATGGCTACACCTTC. Translating gives CASSPGTGKGYYGYTF.

The J gene is TRBJ2-4, the V gene TRBV5-1, with 10 nucleotides matching TRBD1. The CDR3 has 15 amino acids. CDR1 and CDR2 from the germline V gene are SGHRS and YFSETQ. The ends lost 3 bases at V and 10 bases at J; junction bases unmatched: 10. The CDR3 DNA follows: TGCGCCAGCAGCTCGCGCGACAGGGGGCGAAGGATTCAGTACTTC. This gives the protein CASSSRDRGRRIQYF.

The chain employs TRBV24-1 and TRBJ2-1; 7 bases line up with TRBD1. Trimming took 5 bases from V and 2 from J; bases not matched to a gene: 5. The CDR3 spans 15 residues. Germline CDR1 KGHDR, CDR2 SFDVKD. The CDR3 nucleotides are TGTGCCACCAGTGGCCGGGACAGACCCTACAATGAGCAGTTCTTC. Translated, it gives CATSGRDRPYNEQFF.

This clone was detected only once. The rearrangement uses TRBV7-2 and TRBJ2-2, with TRBD2 matching 14 bases. Germline CDR1 and CDR2: SGHTA and FQGNSA. V was pared by 3 bases and J by 7 bases, with 10 bases of the junction left unmatched. The CDR3 loop spans 18 amino acids. Here the CDR3 reads CASSFPRLAGGPFGELFF. Written as DNA, the CDR3 is TGTGCCAGCAGCTTCCCGCGACTAGCGGGAGGGCCCTTCGGGGAGCTGTTTTTT.

V and J are TRBV12-5 and TRBJ2-3, with D uncertain. V dropped 5 bases and J dropped 3 bases, with 6 bases sitting between them. This CDR3 comprises 12 residues. Germline assignment: CDR1 LGHNT and CDR2 FRNRAP. The CDR3 nucleotides read TGTGCTAGTGGTCTCCGGACAGATACGCAGTATTTT. It encodes CASGLRTDTQYF. Full variable domain (missing parts from reference TRBV12-5 and TRBJ2-3): DARVTQTPRHKVTEMGQEVTMRCQPILGHNTVFWYRQTMMQGLELLAYFRNRAPLDDSGMPKDRFSAEMPDATLATLKIQPSEPRDSAVYFCASGLRTDTQYFGPGTRLTVL.

The genes are TRBV28 and TRBJ2-1; 8 bases are shared with TRBD1. The CDR3 spans 18 residues. The junction had 13 bases not matched to a gene; V was cut back by 6 bases and J by 0 bases. The germline gives CDR1 MDHEN, CDR2 SYDVKM. The CDR3 DNA sequence: TGTGCCAGCAGCCCCCTAGGTTGGGGACAGGCCTCCTACAATGAGCAGTTCTTC. It yields the protein CASSPLGWGQASYNEQFF.

This chain uses TRBV7-6 with TRBJ2-7; 13 bases are shared with TRBD2. Germline V gene lookup returns CDR1 SGHVS and CDR2 FNYEAQ. V shed 4 bases and J 2 bases; nucleotides not matched to a gene: 2. This CDR3 has 15 amino acids. The CDR3 is CASSSGTSGTYEQYF. Written as DNA, the CDR3 is TGTGCCAGCAGCTCAGGGACTAGCGGGACCTACGAGCAGTACTTC. Complete variable domain (other parts from reference TRBV7-6 and TRBJ2-7): GAGVSQSPRYKVTKRGQDVALRCDPISGHVSLYWYRQALGQGPEFLTYFNYEAQQDKSGLPNDRFSAERPEGSISTLTIQRTEQRDSAMYRCASSSGTSGTYEQYFGPGTRLTVT.

Here the CDR3 reads CASSFSGSYEQYF. CDR3 bases: TGTGCCAGCAGTTTTAGCGGCTCCTACGAGCAGTACTTC. The V call is TRBV28, the J call TRBJ2-7, with TRBD2 as a possible D gene (6 bases). The CDR3 sequence is 13 residues long. Germline-derived CDR1 and CDR2 are MDHEN and SYDVKM. V lost 3 bases to trimming and J lost 0 bases, with 6 bases between them.

J is TRBJ2-2 and V is TRBV3-1 (or the pseudogene TRBV3-2), with TRBD2 identical over 8 bases. CDR3 size: 16 residues. CDR1 and CDR2 (germline): LGHDT, YNNKEL (reference sequence). V lost 4 bases, J lost 4 bases, and 8 bases stayed unmatched. CDR3 protein: CASSRGSGSSTGELFF. The CDR3 nucleotides are TGTGCCAGCAGCCGGGGGAGCGGGAGCTCCACCGGGGAGCTGTTTTTT.

The chain links TRBV19 to TRBJ2-1, with 7 bases identical to TRBD1. Per germline, CDR1 LNHDA and CDR2 SQIVND (reference sequence). The CDR3 contains 14 residues. J was trimmed by 6 bases and V by 7 bases; bases with no gene match: 9. CDR3: CASKPDRVGNEQFF. The CDR3 DNA sequence: TGTGCCAGTAAGCCCGACAGGGTCGGCAATGAGCAGTTCTTC.

The chain employs TRBV28 and TRBJ2-1; 11 bases fit TRBD2. CDR3 length: 14 amino acids. Germline CDR1 and CDR2: MDHEN and SYDVKM. The trim removed 8 bases at V and 3 bases at J, leaving 3 bases unmatched. CDR3 sequence: CASLGLAVYNEQFF. CDR3 nucleotide sequence: TGTGCCAGCTTGGGACTAGCGGTCTACAATGAGCAGTTCTTC.

V and J are TRBV5-4 and TRBJ2-3; D not certain. CDR3 length: 15 residues. V shed 2 bases and J shed 0 bases, with 10 bases lying between them. CDR1 SGHNT and CDR2 YYREEE come from the germline V gene (reference sequence). CDR3 nucleotides: TGTGCCAGCAGCTTTCCCTTGGCAAGCACAGATACGCAGTATTTT. This gives the protein CASSFPLASTDTQYF.

This chain joins TRBV24-1 and TRBJ1-2; 9 nucleotides agree with TRBD1. The CDR3 consists of 16 residues. V lost 3 bases to trimming and J lost 6 bases; unmatched junction nucleotides: 10. Germline V lookup: CDR1 KGHDR, CDR2 SFDVKD. CDR3 amino acids: CATSDPLRGQGNGYTF. The CDR3 coding sequence is TGTGCCACCAGTGATCCTCTCAGGGGACAGGGAAATGGCTACACCTTC.

The V and J genes are TRBV19 and TRBJ1-5; TRBD1 aligns across 10 bases. Germline values: CDR1 LNHDA, CDR2 SQIVND (reference sequence). The CDR3 covers 15 residues. Trimming at V came to 5 bases and at J to 0 bases, leaving 1 base not matched to a gene. The CDR3 DNA reads as TGTGCCAGTAGTGGACAGGGGGATAGCAATCAGCCCCAGCATTTT. It encodes CASSGQGDSNQPQHF.

For the CDR3, the DNA is TGTGCCAGCTCACCCGGACAGGGTGGCTCACCCCTCCACTTT. This encodes CASSPGQGGSPLHF. The gene calls are TRBV18 and TRBJ1-6, with 8 bases identical to TRBD1. The CDR3 is made up of 14 amino acids. V lost 3 bases and J lost 10; bases outside the gene matches: 5. Per germline, CDR1 KGHSH and CDR2 LQKENI.

The chain uses TRBV7-9 and TRBJ1-3; D is unclear. Trimming removed 1 base at V and 2 bases at J, with 9 bases between. This CDR3 contains 15 residues. Germline CDR1 and CDR2: SEHNR and FQNEAQ (reference sequence). The chain's CDR3 is CASSLDVAAGNTIYF. The CDR3 DNA follows: TGTGCCAGCAGCTTAGACGTGGCAGCTGGAAACACCATATATTTT.

The J gene is TRBJ2-1, the V gene TRBV2; D perhaps matches TRBD2 (5 bases). There are 17 residues in the CDR3. Trimming left V 3 bases short and J 0 bases short, with 15 bases between. Germline V CDR1 and CDR2: SNHLY, FYNNEI. Here the CDR3 DNA reads TGTGCCAGCAGTGAGTGGGTTCTCAGCGGCTCCTACAATGAGCAGTTCTTC. Translated: CASSEWVLSGSYNEQFF.

The rearrangement uses TRBV27 and TRBJ2-7, with 8 bases fitting TRBD2. Losses at the gene ends were 4 bases for V and 4 bases for J; bases not matched to a gene: 6. The germline gives CDR1 MNHEY, CDR2 SMNVEV (reference sequence). The CDR3 is made up of 14 amino acids. In DNA form, the CDR3 reads TGTGCCAGCAGTTCAACTAGCGGAAGATACGAGCAGTACTTC. It codes for CASSSTSGRYEQYF.

The rearrangement uses TRBV5-4 and TRBJ2-1, with 9 bases fitting TRBD1. The CDR3 runs 15 residues. Per germline, CDR1 SGHNT and CDR2 YYREEE (reference sequence). V lost 3 bases to trimming and J lost 4 bases; unmatched junction nucleotides: 5. CDR3 bases: TGTGCCAGCAGCTCCCCGGGACAGGGTTACAATGAGCAGTTCTTC. Translated: CASSSPGQGYNEQFF.

The chain joins TRBV18 to TRBJ2-4; TRBD2 matches 8 bases. Trimming removed 6 bases from V and 1 base from J; junction bases left unmatched: 2. Germline V gene sequence: CDR1 KGHSH, CDR2 LQKENI. The CDR3 spans 14 residues. CDR3: CASSRGGAKNIQYF. The CDR3 bases are TGTGCCAGCTCCCGGGGGGGGGCCAAAAACATTCAGTACTTC.